The present T cell receptor beta chain was sequenced within a study of post-analysis software for immune sequencing data. Concerning this clonotype itself: The antigen remains undetermined.

General study results and limits: Elevated frequency relative to controls characterized several TRBV segments in patients, TRBV5-6, TRBV5-1 and TRBV20-1 among them.

This CDR3 is 14 amino acids long. Germline assignment: CDR1 SGHRS and CDR2 YFSETQ. Trimming removed 4 bases at V and 4 bases at J, with 11 bases between. Researchers reported that TCR beta cDNA libraries carried unique molecular identifiers. TCRdb re-called the PCR reads through MiXCR, storing one row per CDR3 protein. The sample yields about 460,000 distinct CDR3 sequences, roughly 45% seen once. Specimen: blood. The V gene is TRBV5-1, the J gene TRBJ2-2; D possibly corresponds to TRBD2 (5 bases). This TCR derives from a girl between 10 and 17 years old with multiple sclerosis. The CDR3 region is CASSRAVGTGELFF. The CDR3 region has the DNA TGCGCCAGCAGCAGAGCGGTCGGCACCGGGGAGCTGTTTTTT.